The following is a T cell receptor beta chain sequence with its context. Profiled with immunoSEQ multiplex PCR; TCRdb holds only in-frame clones, not every one. The sample includes about 200,000 clones, 80% to 90% of them seen just once. These data come from a study of blood T cell repertoires in COVID-19. Whole-study context: The analysed material was cDNA or gDNA that came from T cells, B-cell-depleted T cells, or PBMCs.

Trimming shortened V by 6 bases and J by 3 bases, and 9 bases separated the two germline ends. The germline V gene encodes CDR1 SQVTM and CDR2 ANQGSEA. The CDR3 covers 11 residues. The chain couples TRBV29-1 to TRBJ2-7; D may be TRBD2 (6 bases). Sample: peripheral blood. This clonotype was obtained from a woman in her sixties or seventies with acute or convalescent COVID-19. CDR3 nucleotides: TGCAGCGTGGGGGACTTCTACGAGCAGTACTTC. Its protein product is CSVGDFYEQYF.